One and the same sample provided the 18 T cell receptor beta chains below, sequenced in a study of identical twins. TCRdb itself ran the 5' RACE reads through MiXCR, one entry per CDR3 protein. In the table there are hundreds of thousands of distinct CDR3 sequences, 18% of which are singletons. This sample also belongs to another study, concerning T cells expressing NK-cell markers.

Sequenced input: PBMCs. These receptors were collected from a woman aged 18-35 years in good health.

The chain recombines TRBV20-1 with TRBJ2-7, with D maybe TRBD1 (6 bases). Trimming stripped 6 bases from V and 6 bases from J, with 15 bases between. This CDR3 has 12 amino acids. Per the germline V gene, CDR1 is DFQATT and CDR2 is SNEGSKA (reference sequence). CDR3 nucleotides: TGCAGTGCCAATCACAGGGTGGGCGAGCAGTACTTC. It specifies CSANHRVGEQYF.

V and J are TRBV12-3 or TRBV12-4 and TRBJ2-3, with D uncertain. V lost 6 bases and J 6 bases, leaving 10 bases between the germline ends. The CDR3 runs to 12 residues. For the CDR3, the DNA is TGTGCCAGCAGACACTACGAGGATACGCAGTATTTT. Translated: CASRHYEDTQYF.

This clonotype has ten or more counts. This chain connects TRBV20-1 to TRBJ2-7, with 7 positions matching TRBD1. Trimming at V came to 5 bases and at J to 2 bases, leaving 6 bases not matched to a gene. Germline V gene sequence: CDR1 DFQATT, CDR2 SNEGSKA (reference sequence). The CDR3 length is 13 residues. CDR3 residues: CSALRTGTYEQYF. Written as DNA, the CDR3 is TGCAGTGCTCTACGGACAGGCACCTACGAGCAGTACTTC.

The chain carries TRBV29-1 and TRBJ2-2; D not resolved. Germline V gives CDR1 SQVTM, CDR2 ANQGSEA. The CDR3 loop spans 12 amino acids. With 4 bases removed from V and 6 bases from J, the gap between germline ends came to 9 bases. The CDR3 coding sequence is TGCAGCGTTGGATTCCCCCCCGGGGAGCTGTTTTTT. It yields the protein CSVGFPPGELFF.

This clonotype was seen more than once but under ten times. The gene calls are TRBV6-2 or TRBV6-3 and TRBJ2-7; 11 nucleotides match TRBD2. The germline V gene has CDR1 MNHEY and CDR2 SVGEGT. The V segment lost 6 bases and the J segment 4 bases; nucleotides outside the gene matches: 11. This CDR3 spans 16 amino acids. The CDR3 coding sequence is TGTGCCAGCAGACAACCCGCCGGGACTAGCGGTTACGAGCAGTACTTC. It yields the protein CASRQPAGTSGYEQYF.

V usage is TRBV10-3 and J usage is TRBJ2-1; D uncertain. V was pared by 0 bases and J by 4 bases, with 4 bases between. The germline CDR1 and CDR2 sequences are ENHRY and SYGVKD. CDR3 size: 13 residues. CDR3 in amino acids: CAISESAYNEQFF. CDR3 sequence (DNA): TGTGCCATCAGTGAGTCGGCGTACAATGAGCAGTTCTTC.

Only a few counts were recorded for this clonotype. The chain is built from TRBV12-5 and TRBJ1-5, with D possibly being TRBD1 (6 bases). This CDR3 has 13 residues. Germline values: CDR1 LGHNT, CDR2 FRNRAP. Between the trimmed V and J ends, which lost 6 bases and 7 bases, there was a span of 13 bases. The CDR3 protein is CASGLRGYQPQHF. The CDR3 DNA sequence: TGTGCTAGTGGGCTCAGGGGTTACCAGCCCCAGCATTTT.

The J gene is TRBJ2-3, the V gene TRBV20-1; possible D gene TRBD2, 5 bases. V shed 6 bases and J shed 0 bases, with 13 bases lying between them. The germline CDR1 and CDR2 sequences are DFQATT and SNEGSKA (reference sequence). The CDR3 is 14 amino acids. CDR3 protein: CSAPERSSTDTQYF. The CDR3 region has the DNA TGCAGTGCCCCCGAGCGGTCTAGCACAGATACGCAGTATTTT.

The chain employs TRBV5-1 and TRBJ1-5; D is ambiguous. The CDR3 spans 16 residues. Trimming took 0 bases from V and 6 from J, leaving 16 bases between them. Germline loops: CDR1 SGHRS, CDR2 YFSETQ. CDR3 DNA sequence: TGCGCCAGCAGCTTGGGATTGGAAATTTGGGGTCAGCCCCAGCATTTT. Translation gives CASSLGLEIWGQPQHF. The complete variable domain, with remaining parts taken from reference TRBV5-1 and TRBJ1-5, reads KAGVTQTPRYLIKTRGQQVTLSCSPISGHRSVSWYQQTPGQGLQFLFEYFSETQRNKGNFPGRFSGRQFSNSRSEMNVSTLELGDSALYLCASSLGLEIWGQPQHFGDGTRLSIL.

The chain joins TRBV7-9 to TRBJ2-2; D might be TRBD2 (5 bases). Trimming left V 3 bases short and J 7 bases short, with 6 bases between. The CDR3 has 12 amino acids. Germline loops: CDR1 SEHNR, CDR2 FQNEAQ (reference sequence). The CDR3 region is CASSFGVGELFF. The CDR3 DNA follows: TGTGCCAGCAGCTTCGGGGTCGGGGAGCTGTTTTTT.

This clonotype occurred a few times. The chain combines TRBV6-5 with TRBJ1-5; D is undetermined. Germline CDR1 is MNHEY and CDR2 is SVGAGI. The CDR3 is 17 amino acids. Trimming stripped 0 bases from V and 2 bases from J, with 14 bases between. CDR3 sequence reads: CASSYSPWAPGNQPQHF. CDR3 DNA: TGTGCCAGCAGTTACTCTCCTTGGGCCCCGGGCAATCAGCCCCAGCATTTT.

This chain links TRBV18 with TRBJ1-1, with 7 bases aligning to TRBD1. Germline trimming cut 2 bases from V and 7 bases from J; bases unmatched to any gene: 16. The CDR3 sequence is 17 residues long. The germline V gene encodes CDR1 KGHSH and CDR2 LQKENI. The CDR3 here is CASSPRGQGAFPLEAFF. For the CDR3, the DNA is TGTGCCAGCTCACCAAGGGGGCAGGGAGCCTTTCCACTTGAAGCTTTCTTT. The variable domain in full, completed from reference TRBV18 and TRBJ1-1, reads NAGVMQNPRHLVRRRGQEARLRCSPMKGHSHVYWYRQLPEEGLKFMVYLQKENIIDESGMPKERFSAEFPKEGPSILRIQQVVRGDSAAYFCASSPRGQGAFPLEAFFGQGTRLTVV.

This chain links TRBV11-2 with TRBJ2-2; 8 bases agree with TRBD2. V lost 0 bases to trimming and J lost 4 bases; unmatched junction nucleotides: 4. Germline lookup yields CDR1 SGHAT and CDR2 FQNNGV. The CDR3 covers 16 residues. In DNA form, the CDR3 reads TGTGCCAGCAGCTTAGAGTGGGCGGGGGGCACCGGGGAGCTGTTTTTT. It specifies CASSLEWAGGTGELFF.

This rearrangement joins TRBV20-1 to TRBJ2-3; 9 positions agree with TRBD2. Germline V gene data show CDR1 as DFQATT and CDR2 as SNEGSKA (reference sequence). The CDR3 loop spans 15 amino acids. The CDR3 protein is CSGILAGRATDTQYF. The CDR3 nucleotides read TGCAGCGGAATTCTAGCGGGAAGGGCCACAGATACGCAGTATTTT.

This clonotype came up a few times. The chain joins TRBV21-1 to TRBJ2-2; the DNA was not used to check the table's D call, TRBD1. TRBV21-1 counts as a pseudogene. The CDR3 is 16 residues long. The CDR3 reads CASSPRPDSNTGELFF. The DNA for the CDR3 is TGTGCCAGCAGCCCACGTCCGGACAGCAACACCGGGGAGCTGTTTTTT.

This clonotype came up many times. The chain is built from TRBV7-9 and TRBJ2-7; 7 bases are shared with TRBD2. With V trimmed by 4 bases and J by 0 bases, 3 bases remained unmatched. The CDR3 spans 14 residues. CDR1 and CDR2 from the germline V gene are SEHNR and FQNEAQ (reference sequence). The CDR3 loop is CASSSTGGSYEQYF. In nucleotides, the CDR3 is TGTGCCAGCAGCTCTACGGGAGGCTCCTACGAGCAGTACTTC.

This clonotype has at least ten counts. The gene calls are TRBV6-5 and TRBJ2-1, with D unclear. Germline loops: CDR1 MNHEY, CDR2 SVGAGI. The V gene lost 0 bases and the J gene lost 2 bases, with 5 bases spanning the gap. This CDR3 contains 14 residues. The CDR3 DNA follows: TGTGCCAGCAGTTACTCCGGAGCCTACAATGAGCAGTTCTTC. Encoded protein: CASSYSGAYNEQFF.

The chain joins TRBV27 to TRBJ2-7; TRBD1 matches at 9 bases. V gave up 3 bases and J gave up 0 bases; unmatched junction bases: 3. Germline-derived CDR1 and CDR2 are MNHEY and SMNVEV (reference sequence). The CDR3 is 15 residues long. Here the CDR3 DNA reads TGTGCCAGCAGTTTCCGGGACAGGGTCTCCTACGAGCAGTACTTC. It encodes CASSFRDRVSYEQYF.